This T cell receptor (beta chain) was obtained from a study of CD8 T cells in ankylosing spondylitis (dated by TCRdb to about 2017). Concerning the study at large: The study set out to find disease-linked TCR variants by profiling T cell receptor beta repertoires in ankylosing spondylitis patients and healthy donors. Peripheral blood samples were taken, and synovial fluid was additionally collected from ankylosing spondylitis patients. In total, the full study cohort was made up of about 110 healthy donors and about two dozen ankylosing spondylitis patients.

The research as a whole found: Some motif variants had previously been reported in the synovial fluid and blood of reactive arthritis patients, which suggests shared mechanisms of disease initiation. The disease-linked clones showed a CD8+ phenotype and occurred at relatively low frequencies in peripheral blood. Blood from ankylosing spondylitis patients appeared to be characterized by a TCR beta motif composed of about 8 highly homologous amino acid variants. Significant enrichment of the disease-linked clones was reported in matched synovial fluid samples from ankylosing spondylitis patients.

Comments on this clonotype: Its antigen has not been determined. No qualities accompany the bases; no much larger clone lies one base away.

Reads for this sample came from an Illumina HiSeq 2500. Quantitative 5'-RACE with molecular barcodes was used to prepare TCR beta libraries. The original methods were these. Disease-linked TCR variants were identified with a new computational method built on a probabilistic model of VDJ rearrangement. In TCRdb, the public reads were trimmed at Q25 with fastp and aligned with MiXCR, with productive beta chains retained. Rows matching on CDR3 protein sequence are summarized as one entry with the most common DNA and genes. The V and J calls and clone size come from TCRdb's table, not from the authors' own analysis. For this sample the table gives about 88,000 distinct CDR3 sequences, of which roughly 27% were detected only once. Over 50% of the sample is in the top ten clones. The sample comprised blood, either unsorted or a sorted T cell fraction (not recorded which). The receptor comes from a male donor with ankylosing spondylitis or in good health (not recorded which).

The CDR3 reads as follows: CASGDRVETQYF. The DNA sequence reads TGTGCCAGCGGAGACAGGGTTGAGACCCAGTACTTC. The chain joins TRBV2 to TRBJ2-5, with 7 middle bases fitting TRBD1. Per the germline V gene, SNHLY is the CDR1 and FYNNEI is the CDR2. V loses 8 bases at its end and J loses 5 bases; junction bases beyond the gene matches: 5. Inclusive of the bounding cysteine and phenylalanine, the CDR3 is 12 residues long. The read is trimmed to its CDR3 DNA, 36 bases read in frame from base 1.